Each of the 28 T cell receptor beta chains below was sequenced from the same sample in a study of cytomegalovirus exposure and HLA in healthy donors. In the PCR, 60 Vbeta and 13 Jbeta primers were used. Sequenced by immunoSEQ multiplex PCR; TCRdb stores in-frame clones only, minus some. The sample has about 120,000 clones; about three quarters are singletons. Sequences were obtained from PBMCs. These receptors all stem from a young woman in good health and CMV-seropositive.

The CDR3 sequence: CASSRRQGRNQPQHF. CDR3 bases: TGTGCCAGCAGCCGAAGACAGGGGAGGAATCAGCCCCAGCATTTT. This chain uses TRBV7-8 with TRBJ1-5, with 8 bases identical to TRBD1. Germline-derived CDR1 and CDR2 are SGHVS and FQNEAQ. The CDR3 consists of 15 residues. V lost 5 bases and J lost 4; bases outside the gene matches: 7.

V usage is TRBV13 and J usage is TRBJ2-2; 9 bases agree with TRBD2. V was clipped by 1 base and J by 4 bases; unmatched bases: 7. The germline CDR1 and CDR2 sequences are PRHDT and FYEKMQ (reference sequence). The CDR3 extends over 17 amino acids. The chain's CDR3 is CASSLELAGGPTGELFF. DNA of the CDR3: TGTGCCAGCAGCTTAGAGTTGGCGGGGGGGCCCACCGGGGAGCTGTTTTTT.

This clone was seen more than once but under ten times. This chain uses TRBV25-1 with TRBJ2-3, with D maybe TRBD2 (5 bases). Germline CDR1 MGHDK, CDR2 SYGVNS. The CDR3 covers 11 residues. V lost 10 bases and J lost 10, with 15 bases in between. The CDR3 loop reads CATNVGIAQYF. Written as DNA, the CDR3 is TGTGCCACCAACGTCGGGATCGCGCAGTATTTT.

The CDR3: CASRGAGGPLPTDTQYF. In nucleotides, the CDR3 is TGCGCCAGCAGAGGGGCGGGGGGCCCCCTCCCCACAGATACGCAGTATTTT. The chain employs TRBV5-1 and TRBJ2-3; 8 positions match TRBD2. Germline CDR1 and CDR2: SGHRS and YFSETQ. V was pared by 5 bases and J by 2 bases, with 13 bases of the junction left unmatched. The CDR3 spans 17 residues. Based on the CDR3 plus reference TRBV5-1 and TRBJ2-3, the full variable domain is KAGVTQTPRYLIKTRGQQVTLSCSPISGHRSVSWYQQTPGQGLQFLFEYFSETQRNKGNFPGRFSGRQFSNSRSEMNVSTLELGDSALYLCASRGAGGPLPTDTQYFGPGTRLTVL.

The rearrangement joins TRBV10-1 to TRBJ1-2; D gene uncertain. In germline, CDR1 is WNHNN, CDR2 SYGVQD (reference sequence). V lost 5 bases and J lost 4, with 8 bases in between. The length of the CDR3 is 12 residues. The CDR3 sequence is CASSPVSYGYTF. CDR3 bases: TGCGCCAGCAGTCCGGTTAGCTATGGCTACACCTTC.

The chain joins TRBV11-2 to TRBJ2-5; TRBD2 matches 8 bases. The CDR3 consists of 14 residues. V shed 5 bases, J shed 5 bases, and the junction held 7 bases outside the gene matches. Per germline, CDR1 SGHAT and CDR2 FQNNGV. The CDR3 DNA reads as TGTGCCAGCAGCCCATGGCGGGGGGATGAGACCCAGTACTTC. Its translation: CASSPWRGDETQYF.

V gene TRBV7-2 combines with J gene TRBJ2-1; 7 bases are shared with TRBD2. The V segment lost 3 bases and the J segment 4 bases; nucleotides outside the gene matches: 6. The V gene's germline CDR1 is SGHTA and CDR2 FQGNSA. CDR3 length: 15 residues. The CDR3 sequence: CASSFWGRGYNEQFF. CDR3 bases: TGTGCCAGCAGCTTTTGGGGGAGGGGATACAATGAGCAGTTCTTC.

This clone was recorded once. The chain is built from TRBV7-8 and TRBJ1-1; maybe TRBD1 (6 bases). The CDR3 runs to 14 residues. Germline V gene lookup returns CDR1 SGHVS and CDR2 FQNEAQ. V dropped 1 base and J dropped 5 bases, with 11 bases sitting between them. CDR3 sequence (DNA): TGTGCCAGCAGCTTAGTAGCAGGGGATACTGAAGCTTTCTTT. Its protein product is CASSLVAGDTEAFF. The variable domain in full, completed from reference TRBV7-8 and TRBJ1-1, reads GAGVSQSPRYKVAKRGQDVALRCDPISGHVSLFWYQQALGQGPEFLTYFQNEAQLDKSGLPSDRFFAERPEGSVSTLKIQRTQQEDSAVYLCASSLVAGDTEAFFGQGTRLTVV.

This chain connects TRBV6-5 to TRBJ2-3; maybe TRBD2 (5 bases). In germline, CDR1 is MNHEY, CDR2 SVGAGI. The length of the CDR3 is 15 residues. Between the trimmed V and J ends, which lost 8 bases and 0 bases, there was a span of 15 bases. DNA for the CDR3: TGTGCCAGCTCCTACGAAGCGGCTAGCACAGATACGCAGTATTTT. Translation: CASSYEAASTDTQYF.

Comment on this clone: Its ends do not fully match the called genes, so a read error is possible. The J gene is TRBJ1-5, the V gene TRBV5-1, with D maybe TRBD1 (6 bases). Germline loops: CDR1 SGHRS, CDR2 YFSETQ. The CDR3 totals 14 residues. The CDR3 is CAGSPGTPNQPQHF. The DNA of the CDR3 is TGCGCCGGCAGCCCCGGGACACCTAATCAGCCCCAGCATTTT. The whole variable domain, remainder taken from reference TRBV5-1 and TRBJ1-5, is KAGVTQTPRYLIKTRGQQVTLSCSPISGHRSVSWYQQTPGQGLQFLFEYFSETQRNKGNFPGRFSGRQFSNSRSEMNVSTLELGDSALYLCAGSPGTPNQPQHFGDGTRLSIL.

The chain has TRBV19 and TRBJ1-4; 10 nucleotides align to TRBD1. Per germline, CDR1 LNHDA and CDR2 SQIVND (reference sequence). V shed 8 bases, J shed 7 bases, and the junction held 4 bases outside the gene matches. The CDR3 has 13 residues. As DNA, the CDR3 is TGTGCCAGTCGTGACAGGGGGCCTGAAAAACTGTTTTTT. It codes for CASRDRGPEKLFF. The full variable domain, with the rest looked up from reference TRBV19 and TRBJ1-4, is DGGITQSPKYLFRKEGQNVTLSCEQNLNHDAMYWYRQDPGQGLRLIYYSQIVNDFQKGDIAEGYSVSREKKESFPLTVTSAQKNPTAFYLCASRDRGPEKLFFGSGTQLSVL.

The J gene is TRBJ1-5, the V gene TRBV19; D call uncertain. V lost 7 bases to trimming and J lost 0 bases, with 13 bases between them. Germline lookup yields CDR1 LNHDA and CDR2 SQIVND (reference sequence). CDR3 length: 15 amino acids. In nucleotides, the CDR3 is TGTGCCAGTACCACCCAGGATTATAGCAATCAGCCCCAGCATTTT. Translated: CASTTQDYSNQPQHF.

V usage is TRBV7-2 and J usage is TRBJ2-7, with 8 bases that match TRBD1. Per germline, CDR1 SGHTA and CDR2 FQGNSA. V lost 5 bases and J lost 1; bases outside the gene matches: 7. The CDR3 has 15 amino acids. DNA for the CDR3: TGTGCCAGCAGCCCAGGGGGCTTCGGGTCCTACGAGCAGTACTTC. Its protein is CASSPGGFGSYEQYF.

The rearrangement links TRBV5-6 to TRBJ2-3, with 8 bases identical to TRBD2. The V gene's germline CDR1 is SGHDT and CDR2 YYEEEE. J gave up 0 bases and V 2 bases, and 8 bases lay outside the gene matches. The CDR3 runs to 17 residues. The CDR3 protein is CASSFKYGLASTDTQYF. CDR3 bases: TGTGCCAGCAGCTTCAAATATGGACTAGCTAGCACAGATACGCAGTATTTT.

The chain couples TRBV30 to TRBJ2-3, with D tentatively TRBD2 (6 bases). The CDR3 is 11 amino acids. V was shortened by 3 bases and J by 10 bases, with 11 bases between the two germline ends. The germline V gene encodes CDR1 GTSNPN and CDR2 SVGIG (reference sequence). The CDR3 protein is CAWRSSVAQYF. DNA of the CDR3: TGTGCCTGGAGGTCTAGCGTGGCGCAGTATTTT.

This clone was counted between two and nine times. The chain couples TRBV2 to TRBJ1-5; 10 nucleotides match TRBD1. Trimming cost V 10 bases and J 1 base; bases outside gene matches: 4. The CDR3 has 14 amino acids. Germline V gene sequence: CDR1 SNHLY, CDR2 FYNNEI. CDR3 in DNA: TGTGCCACCGGGACAGGGGAGAGCAATCAGCCCCAGCATTTT. This encodes CATGTGESNQPQHF.

The table lists this clone with a count of one. This chain connects TRBV28 to TRBJ2-2; 12 nucleotides agree with TRBD2. The CDR3 sequence is 17 residues long. The germline V gene has CDR1 MDHEN and CDR2 SYDVKM. The J segment lost 4 bases and the V segment lost 6 bases, leaving 9 bases of the junction unmatched. The CDR3 bases are TGTGCCAGCAGGACCACTCCGGGACTAGCGGGCACCGGGGAGCTGTTTTTT. The encoded protein is CASRTTPGLAGTGELFF.

The V gene is TRBV15, the J gene TRBJ1-1; 9 bases line up with TRBD1. Germline V CDR1 and CDR2: LNHNV, YYDKDF (reference sequence). After removal of 8 bases from V and 4 bases from J, the junction contained 2 bases not matched to a gene. The CDR3 consists of 12 residues. CDR3 loop: CATGQGITEAFF. The CDR3 nucleotides are TGTGCCACCGGACAGGGGATCACTGAAGCTTTCTTT. The entire variable domain, with the rest obtained from reference TRBV15 and TRBJ1-1, is as follows: DAMVIQNPRYQVTQFGKPVTLSCSQTLNHNVMYWYQQKSSQAPKLLFHYYDKDFNNEADTPDNFQSRRPNTSFCFLDIRSPGLGDTAMYLCATGQGITEAFFGQGTRLTVV.

The V call is TRBV5-6, the J call TRBJ2-5; 9 nucleotides match TRBD2. The CDR3 covers 15 residues. V lost 0 bases to trimming and J lost 5 bases; unmatched junction nucleotides: 5. The germline CDR1 and CDR2 sequences are SGHDT and YYEEEE. CDR3 region: CASSLGAGGVETQYF. For the CDR3, the DNA is TGTGCCAGCAGCTTGGGAGCGGGGGGTGTGGAGACCCAGTACTTC. The full variable domain, in which reference TRBV5-6 and TRBJ2-5 provide the parts outside the CDR3, is DAGVTQSPTHLIKTRGQQVTLRCSPKSGHDTVSWYQQALGQGPQFIFQYYEEEERQRGNFPDRFSGHQFPNYSSELNVNALLLGDSALYLCASSLGAGGVETQYFGPGTRLLVL.

In DNA, the CDR3 is TGTGCCAGTAGTATTGGGTTCAGGAGGGATCAGCCCCAGCATTTT. Translation: CASSIGFRRDQPQHF. V is TRBV19 and J is TRBJ1-5; D unresolved. Germline CDR1 is LNHDA and CDR2 is SQIVND (reference sequence). The CDR3 loop spans 15 amino acids. V lost 3 bases and J 5 bases, leaving 14 bases between the germline ends. Using reference TRBV19 and TRBJ1-5 for the parts outside the CDR3, the full variable domain is DGGITQSPKYLFRKEGQNVTLSCEQNLNHDAMYWYRQDPGQGLRLIYYSQIVNDFQKGDIAEGYSVSREKKESFPLTVTSAQKNPTAFYLCASSIGFRRDQPQHFGDGTRLSIL.

This clone appeared once. V usage is TRBV28 and J usage is TRBJ2-1; no reliable D call. Germline CDR1 and CDR2: MDHEN and SYDVKM. The CDR3 runs 13 residues. V lost 4 bases and J lost 0, with 4 bases in between. CDR3 amino acids: CASSSSSYNEQFF. The CDR3 coding sequence is TGTGCCAGCAGTTCCAGCTCCTACAATGAGCAGTTCTTC.

V and J are TRBV15 and TRBJ2-1, with 8 bases matching TRBD2. CDR3 size: 13 residues. Germline values: CDR1 LNHNV, CDR2 YYDKDF (reference sequence). The ends lost 7 bases at V and 6 bases at J; junction bases unmatched: 5. In DNA, the CDR3 is TGTGCCACCACCTCGGGGGGGGGCAATGAGCAGTTCTTC. Encoded protein: CATTSGGGNEQFF. The whole variable domain, remainder taken from reference TRBV15 and TRBJ2-1, is DAMVIQNPRYQVTQFGKPVTLSCSQTLNHNVMYWYQQKSSQAPKLLFHYYDKDFNNEADTPDNFQSRRPNTSFCFLDIRSPGLGDTAMYLCATTSGGGNEQFFGPGTRLTVL.

The chain combines TRBV27 with TRBJ1-2, with TRBD1 matching 8 bases. The V segment lost 4 bases and the J segment 1 base; nucleotides outside the gene matches: 2. From germline, CDR1 is MNHEY and CDR2 SMNVEV (reference sequence). The CDR3 loop spans 14 amino acids. The chain's CDR3 is CASSSQGDNYGYTF. The CDR3 nucleotides are TGTGCCAGCAGTTCACAGGGGGATAACTATGGCTACACCTTC.

V gene TRBV5-5 combines with J gene TRBJ1-1; 7 bases fit TRBD1. The CDR3 has 14 residues. J was trimmed by 3 bases and V by 4 bases; bases with no gene match: 6. Per the germline V gene, CDR1 is SGHKS and CDR2 is YYEKEE (reference sequence). The CDR3 DNA reads TGTGCCAGCAGCCGGGACAGTTTTGACACTGAAGCTTTCTTT. Translating it yields CASSRDSFDTEAFF.

The gene calls are TRBV28 and TRBJ2-5, with 10 bases identical to TRBD2. Germline CDR1 reads MDHEN; CDR2 reads SYDVKM. The trim removed 7 bases at V and 7 bases at J, leaving 3 bases unmatched. This CDR3 is built from 12 residues. The CDR3 region is CASTVAGGTQYF. DNA of the CDR3: TGTGCCAGCACCGTAGCGGGGGGGACCCAGTACTTC.

The rearrangement uses TRBV28 and TRBJ2-7, with D unresolved. The CDR3 covers 14 residues. The germline gives CDR1 MDHEN, CDR2 SYDVKM. Trimming cost V 1 base and J 2 bases, with 9 bases left between them. CDR3: CASSLYKRTYEQYF. The CDR3 nucleotides are TGTGCCAGCAGTTTATATAAGCGCACCTACGAGCAGTACTTC. The full variable domain, its missing parts supplied by reference TRBV28 and TRBJ2-7, is DVKVTQSSRYLVKRTGEKVFLECVQDMDHENMFWYRQDPGLGLRLIYFSYDVKMKEKGDIPEGYSVSREKKERFSLILESASTNQTSMYLCASSLYKRTYEQYFGPGTRLTVT.

The chain carries TRBV14 and TRBJ2-3; TRBD2 matches at 13 bases. Losses at the gene ends were 3 bases for V and 3 bases for J; bases not matched to a gene: 9. CDR1 and CDR2 from the germline V gene are SGHDN and FVKESK. This CDR3 comprises 18 residues. The CDR3 DNA reads as TGTGCCAGCAGCCAGCGAAGTTGGACTAGCGGGGGAACAGATACGCAGTATTTT. Translated: CASSQRSWTSGGTDTQYF.

The rearrangement links TRBV28 to TRBJ1-5, with D perhaps TRBD1 (6 bases). V was pared by 8 bases and J by 1 base, with 9 bases between. This CDR3 comprises 13 residues. In germline, CDR1 is MDHEN, CDR2 SYDVKM. The CDR3 loop is CASDQGSNQPQHF. CDR3 coding DNA: TGTGCCAGCGATCAGGGGAGCAATCAGCCCCAGCATTTT.